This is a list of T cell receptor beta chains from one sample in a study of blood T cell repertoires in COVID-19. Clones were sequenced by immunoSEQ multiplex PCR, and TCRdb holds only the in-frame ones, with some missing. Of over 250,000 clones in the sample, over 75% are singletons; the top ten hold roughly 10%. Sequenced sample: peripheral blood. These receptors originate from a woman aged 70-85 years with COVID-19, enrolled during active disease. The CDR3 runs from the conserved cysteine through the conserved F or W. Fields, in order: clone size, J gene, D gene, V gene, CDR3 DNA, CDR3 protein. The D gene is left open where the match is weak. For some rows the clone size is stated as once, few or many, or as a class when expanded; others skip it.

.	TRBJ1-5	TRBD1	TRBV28	TGTGCCAGCAGTCCCGGGACAGGCTTCCAGCCCCAGCATTTT	CASSPGTGFQPQHF
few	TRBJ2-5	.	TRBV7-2	TGTGCCAGCAGCCCTCAGGCTCAAGAGACCCAGTACTTC	CASSPQAQETQYF
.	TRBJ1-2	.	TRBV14	TGTGCCAGCAGCCAAGATTGGAGGCCGAGCTATGGCTACACCTTC	CASSQDWRPSYGYTF
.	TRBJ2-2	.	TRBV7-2	TGTGCCAGCAGCTTAGTGGGGGCCTCGAACACCGGGGAGCTGTTTTTT	CASSLVGASNTGELFF
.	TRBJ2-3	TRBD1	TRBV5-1	TGCGCCAGCAGCACAGGGGCCCGTGTGGATACGCAGTATTTT	CASSTGARVDTQYF
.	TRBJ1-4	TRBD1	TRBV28	TGTGCCAGCAGCACAGGGGGAGGTAATGAAAAACTGTTTTTT	CASSTGGGNEKLFF
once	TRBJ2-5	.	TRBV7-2	TGTGCCAGCAGCTTAGGAGGGTCCGATACGACCCAGTACTTC	CASSLGGSDTTQYF
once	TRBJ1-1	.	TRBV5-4	TGTGCCAGCAGCTTGGTCGGACAGATCAAAATGAACACTGAAGCTTTCTTT	CASSLVGQIKMNTEAFF
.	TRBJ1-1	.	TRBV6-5	TGTGCCAGCAGTTACTCTGGGGGGTACACTGAAGCTTTCTTT	CASSYSGGYTEAFF
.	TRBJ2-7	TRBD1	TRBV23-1	TGCGCCAGCAACGAGGGACAGTCCTCCTACGAGCAGTACTTC	CASNEGQSSYEQYF
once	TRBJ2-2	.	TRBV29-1	TGCAGCGTTGACTTTGGACTGATGAACACCGGGGAGCTGTTTTTT	CSVDFGLMNTGELFF
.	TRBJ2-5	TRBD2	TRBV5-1	TGCGCCAGCAACAGCGGGAGGGCAGAGGAGACCCAGTACTTC	CASNSGRAEETQYF
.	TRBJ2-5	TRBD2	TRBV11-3	TGTGCCAGCAGCCCGGGACTACTGGTAGGGACCCAGTACTTC	CASSPGLLVGTQYF
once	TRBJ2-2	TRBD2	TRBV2	TGTGCCACCCGGACTAGCGGGAACACCGGGGAGCTGTTTTTT	CATRTSGNTGELFF
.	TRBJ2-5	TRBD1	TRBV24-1	TGTGCCACCAGTGATGCCGGACAGGGACAAGAGACCCAGTACTTC	CATSDAGQGQETQYF
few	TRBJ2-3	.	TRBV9	TGTGCCAGCAGCATACCAGGGCCTACGCAGTATTTT	CASSIPGPTQYF
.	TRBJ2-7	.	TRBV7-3	TGTGCCAGCAGCCCTCAAGGTGGGCCCTACGAGCAGTACTTC	CASSPQGGPYEQYF
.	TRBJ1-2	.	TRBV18	TGTGCCAGCTCACCACCGGGCTCCGACTATGGCTACACCTTC	CASSPPGSDYGYTF
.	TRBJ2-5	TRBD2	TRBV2	TGTGCCAGCCGTCGGAGTTCCGGGAGGGAGACCCAGTACTTC	CASRRSSGRETQYF
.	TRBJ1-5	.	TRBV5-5	TGTGCCAGCAGCCTAGGGCAGGGAGGAGGTCAGCCCCAGCATTTT	CASSLGQGGGQPQHF
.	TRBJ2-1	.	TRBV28	TGTGCCAGCAGTTTACCGAGCCCGGGGACCTACAATGAGCAGTTCTTC	CASSLPSPGTYNEQFF
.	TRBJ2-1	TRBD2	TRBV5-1	TGCGCCAGCAGCTTGAATCCCGGGACTAGCGGGATTGAGCAGTTCTTC	CASSLNPGTSGIEQFF
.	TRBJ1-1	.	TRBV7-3	TGTGCCAGCAGCTTAGAGGGTTTGAACACTGAAGCTTTCTTT	CASSLEGLNTEAFF
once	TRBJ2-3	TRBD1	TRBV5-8	TGTGCCAGCAGGGGGAGACAGGGGGCAATAGATACGCAGTATTTT	CASRGRQGAIDTQYF
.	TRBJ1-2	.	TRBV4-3	TGCGCCAGCAGCCAAGTCGATCGATTAAGCGGCTATGGCTACACCTTC	CASSQVDRLSGYGYTF
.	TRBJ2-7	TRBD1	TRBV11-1	TGTGCCAGCAGCTACGGGACAGGGGGCTACGAGCAGTACTTC	CASSYGTGGYEQYF
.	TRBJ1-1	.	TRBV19	TGTGCCAGTAGCGTTCGGAGGGAGAAGGGAGCTTTCTTT	CASSVRREKGAFF
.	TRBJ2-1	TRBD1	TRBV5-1	TGCGCCAGCAGCTCGCAAGGGGGCTTGGCCTACAATGAGCAGTTCTTC	CASSSQGGLAYNEQFF
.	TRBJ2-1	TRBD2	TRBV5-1	TGCGCCAGCGGCACGGGGGGGAGCCAGCCCTCCTACAATGAGCAGTTCTTC	CASGTGGSQPSYNEQFF
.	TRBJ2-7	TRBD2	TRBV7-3	TGTGCCAGCGCAATAGCGGGAGGCGACGAGCAGTACTTC	CASAIAGGDEQYF
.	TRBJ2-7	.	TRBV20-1	TGCAGTGCTAGTCTGTCGACTAGAGGGCGGGAGCAGTACTTC	CSASLSTRGREQYF
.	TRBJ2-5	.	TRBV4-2	TGTGCCAGCAGCCAACACGGTACAGATCCACAAGAGACCCAGTACTTC	CASSQHGTDPQETQYF
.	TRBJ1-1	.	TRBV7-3	TGTGCCAGCAGGTCCCCAGGGGCTGTGAACACTGAAGCTTTCTTT	CASRSPGAVNTEAFF
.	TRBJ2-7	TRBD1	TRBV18	TGTGCCAGCTCACCGACCGGGACAGTTTACGAGCAGTACTTC	CASSPTGTVYEQYF
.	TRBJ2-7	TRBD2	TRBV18	TGTGCCAGCTCACCCCTAGCGGGAGGGCCCAGTTACGAGCAGTACTTC	CASSPLAGGPSYEQYF
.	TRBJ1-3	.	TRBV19	TGTGCCAGTAGAGTCGGACACACACCAGGAAACACCATATATTTT	CASRVGHTPGNTIYF
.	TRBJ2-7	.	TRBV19	TGTGCCAGTAGTAGCCTCTTGGGCAAGGAAAACGAGCAGTACTTC	CASSSLLGKENEQYF
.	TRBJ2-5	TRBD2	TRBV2	TGTGCCAGCAGTGAGGGGCGACCACTAGCGGGAAGTCAGGAGACCCAGTACTTC	CASSEGRPLAGSQETQYF
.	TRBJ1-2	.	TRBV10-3	TGTGCCATCACCGAGGGTCCCTCGGGCGGCTATGGCTACACCTTC	CAITEGPSGGYGYTF
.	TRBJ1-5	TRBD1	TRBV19	TGTGCCAGTAGTTCGGAGTCGCAGGGGGCGATTAGGGGCCCAGCCCAGCATTTT	CASSSESQGAIRGPAQHF
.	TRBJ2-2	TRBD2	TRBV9	TGTGCCAGCAGCGTAGCTCTAGCGGGAGGGTCCGCCGGGGAGCTGTTTTTT	CASSVALAGGSAGELFF
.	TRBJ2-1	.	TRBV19	TGTGCCAGTAGTATACCCCCTCCGGGGGAGCAGTTCTTC	CASSIPPPGEQFF
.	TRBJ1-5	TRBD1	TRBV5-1	TGCGCCAGCAGGGAGGGACAGCTTAGCAATCAGCCCCAGCATTTT	CASREGQLSNQPQHF
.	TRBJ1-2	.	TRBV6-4	TGTGCCAGCAGCCAACAGGGAAATTATGGCTACACCTTC	CASSQQGNYGYTF
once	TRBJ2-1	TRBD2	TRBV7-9	TGTGCCAGCACCCCTAGCGGGGGTCACAATGAGCAGTTCTTC	CASTPSGGHNEQFF
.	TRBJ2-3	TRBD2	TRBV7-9	TGTGCCAGCAGCTTGGGACTAGCGGGAGCCGATACGCAGTATTTT	CASSLGLAGADTQYF
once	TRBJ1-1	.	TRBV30	TGTGCCTGGAGTGTGCCAGGGTATCCTGAAGCTTTCTTT	CAWSVPGYPEAFF
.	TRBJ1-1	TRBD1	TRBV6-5	TGTGCCAGCAGTCTTGACAGGGGGCAAATCTTT	CASSLDRGQIF
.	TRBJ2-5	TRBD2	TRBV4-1	TGCGCCAGCAGCCATTCCGGGACTAGCGGCCAAGAGACCCAGTACTTC	CASSHSGTSGQETQYF
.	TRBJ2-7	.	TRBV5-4	TGTGCCAGCAGTCAAGCTAGCAGCGAGCAGTACTTC	CASSQASSEQYF
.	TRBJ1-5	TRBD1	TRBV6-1	TGTGCCAGCAGTGAATTACGGACAGGAGAGTATCAGCCCCAGCATTTT	CASSELRTGEYQPQHF
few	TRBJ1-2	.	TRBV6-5	TGTGCCAGCAACGACCTGGGAGGGGGGGGCTACACCTTC	CASNDLGGGGYTF
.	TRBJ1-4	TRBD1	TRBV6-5	TGTGCCAGCAGGGGACAGGGGGGATTTCGGGAAAAACTGTTTTTT	CASRGQGGFREKLFF
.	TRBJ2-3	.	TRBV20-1	TGCAGTGCTATCTGGGAGGATACGCAGTATTTT	CSAIWEDTQYF
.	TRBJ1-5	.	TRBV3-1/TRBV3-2	TGTGCCAGCAGCTTCGATACAGGGCTAGGACAGCCCCAGCATTTT	CASSFDTGLGQPQHF
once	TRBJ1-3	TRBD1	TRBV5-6	TGTGCCAGCAGCCCTACAGGGGCTGGAAACACCATATATTTT	CASSPTGAGNTIYF
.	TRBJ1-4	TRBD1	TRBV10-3	TGTGCCATCAGTCCGGGACAGAATGAAAAACTGTTTTTT	CAISPGQNEKLFF
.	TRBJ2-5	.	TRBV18	TGTGCCAGCTCACCGTTTTCCTCCGGCCAAGAGACCCAGTACTTC	CASSPFSSGQETQYF
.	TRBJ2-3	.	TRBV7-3	TGTGCCAGCAGCCCTACCGGGAGTTTCACAGATACGCAGTATTTT	CASSPTGSFTDTQYF
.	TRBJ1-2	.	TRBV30	TGTGCCTGGTGGCTGTTGAACTATGGCTACACCTTC	CAWWLLNYGYTF